This TCR beta chain was identified during a study of T-cell reconstitution after alpha-beta-depleted transplantation in children. This clonotype has a count of ten or more. As it was prepared, the TCRbeta library received unique molecular identifiers. Via MiXCR, TCRdb re-called the PCR reads, giving one row per CDR3 protein. The sample holds hundreds of thousands of distinct CDR3 sequences; roughly 13% are singletons and the top ten take 0.79%. The V end was cut by 7 bases, the J end by 1 base, with 13 bases between. Germline CDR1 is WSHSY and CDR2 is SAAADI. This CDR3 spans 14 amino acids. The rearrangement uses TRBV10-2 and TRBJ2-5, with D perhaps TRBD1 (6 bases). This specimen was PBMCs, taken before TCRalphabeta/CD19-depleted stem cell transplant. This receptor was taken from a girl aged 2-15 years with congenital amegakaryocytic thrombocytopenia, due to receive a stem cell transplant. For the CDR3, the DNA is TGCGCCAGCACCCGATTGGACAGCCAAGAGACCCAGTACTTC. Its translation: CASTRLDSQETQYF.